The 13 T cell receptor beta chains in this list originate from one sample, sequenced in a study of cytomegalovirus exposure and HLA in healthy donors. In the PCR, 60 Vbeta and 13 Jbeta primers were used. Profiled with immunoSEQ multiplex PCR; TCRdb holds only in-frame clones, not every one. The sample holds more than 85,000 clones, 75% to 85% seen once. The sequenced material came from PBMCs. The receptors were sampled from a woman under 30 in good health and CMV-seronegative.

This chain links TRBV13 with TRBJ1-1; the match to TRBD1 covers 11 bases. After removal of 4 bases from V and 1 base from J, the junction contained 5 bases not matched to a gene. This CDR3 is built from 16 residues. Germline values: CDR1 PRHDT, CDR2 FYEKMQ (reference sequence). CDR3 sequence (DNA): TGTGCCAGCAGCTCGGCCGGGACAGGGGGGAACACTGAAGCTTTCTTT. Its protein is CASSSAGTGGNTEAFF.

V usage is TRBV15 and J usage is TRBJ2-3, with D tentatively TRBD2 (5 bases). This CDR3 is 14 amino acids long. Between the trimmed V and J ends, which lost 7 bases and 4 bases, there was a span of 15 bases. Germline assignment: CDR1 LNHNV and CDR2 YYDKDF (reference sequence). CDR3 protein: CATIEDGLPDTQYF. The CDR3 region has the DNA TGTGCCACCATTGAAGACGGACTGCCAGATACGCAGTATTTT.

The chain combines TRBV2 with TRBJ2-7; the D gene is possibly TRBD2 (5 bases). Germline values: CDR1 SNHLY, CDR2 FYNNEI. The CDR3 spans 13 residues. V was pared by 5 bases and J by 6 bases, with 14 bases between. The CDR3 nucleotides read TGTGCCAGCAGTACCATCCGGGATGGCGAGCAGTACTTC. Translating gives CASSTIRDGEQYF.

This clone turned up a few times. The chain combines TRBV4-3 with TRBJ1-5; TRBD1 agrees at 7 bases. Trimming at V came to 1 base and at J to 6 bases, leaving 3 bases not matched to a gene. This CDR3 has 14 residues. CDR1 LGHNA and CDR2 YSLEER come from the germline V gene. The CDR3 DNA is TGCGCCAGCAGCCAAGGACAGGGCCGTCAGCCCCAGCATTTT. It yields the protein CASSQGQGRQPQHF.

V and J are TRBV5-1 and TRBJ2-7; TRBD2 agrees at 7 bases. The CDR3 covers 18 residues. The germline V gene encodes CDR1 SGHRS and CDR2 YFSETQ. With V trimmed by 3 bases and J by 0 bases, 15 bases remained unmatched. CDR3 DNA: TGCGCCAGCAGCTCCGGAATGAGCGGGGCCCCATTCTCCTACGAGCAGTACTTC. This translates into CASSSGMSGAPFSYEQYF.

The J gene is TRBJ2-1, the V gene TRBV10-2; D remains ambiguous. Trimming removed 6 bases from V and 7 bases from J, with 10 bases in between. This CDR3 spans 12 amino acids. Germline V gene sequence: CDR1 WSHSY, CDR2 SAAADI. CDR3 DNA sequence: TGCGCCAGCAGGCCGACGCGGAATGAGCAGTTCTTC. It is translated as CASRPTRNEQFF.

A single count supports this clone. The chain links TRBV7-2 to TRBJ2-2; 10 bases are shared with TRBD2. CDR1 is SGHTA, CDR2 FQGNSA, per germline. Trimming cost V 2 bases and J 7 bases; bases outside gene matches: 13. This CDR3 comprises 18 residues. The CDR3 protein is CASSLWFGGRTSGGELFF. CDR3 DNA sequence: TGTGCCAGCAGCTTATGGTTTGGTGGTCGGACTAGCGGCGGGGAGCTGTTTTTT.

The chain uses TRBV7-2 and TRBJ1-1; D may be TRBD1 (6 bases). CDR3 size: 14 residues. Germline loops: CDR1 SGHTA, CDR2 FQGNSA. Trimming pared 5 bases from V and 1 base from J, leaving 11 bases between. The CDR3 DNA reads as TGTGCCAGCAGCCCTCAGGGGTCGAACACTGAAGCTTTCTTT. It encodes CASSPQGSNTEAFF.

The chain has TRBV6-6 and TRBJ1-6, with 8 nucleotides matching TRBD1. Germline V lookup: CDR1 MNHNY, CDR2 SVGAGI (reference sequence). There are 15 residues in the CDR3. V shed 2 bases, J shed 5 bases, and the junction held 2 bases outside the gene matches. The CDR3: CASSYRDRNNSPLHF. CDR3 in DNA: TGTGCCAGCAGTTACCGGGACAGGAATAATTCACCCCTCCACTTT.

The chain combines TRBV28 with TRBJ2-7; a weak D match, TRBD1 (6 bases). V gave up 5 bases and J gave up 9 bases, with 26 bases separating them. Germline lookup yields CDR1 MDHEN and CDR2 SYDVKM. This CDR3 is built from 16 residues. The CDR3 region has the DNA TGTGCCAGCAGTGGCCGGGTCCAGGGGTCCAGTTGGGGGCAGTACTTC. Its protein product is CASSGRVQGSSWGQYF. The variable domain in full, completed from reference TRBV28 and TRBJ2-7, reads DVKVTQSSRYLVKRTGEKVFLECVQDMDHENMFWYRQDPGLGLRLIYFSYDVKMKEKGDIPEGYSVSREKKERFSLILESASTNQTSMYLCASSGRVQGSSWGQYFGPGTRLTVT.

The chain is built from TRBV9 and TRBJ1-3, with D maybe TRBD1 (6 bases). The CDR3 totals 16 residues. The germline V and J ends were trimmed by 2 bases and 3 bases, with 15 bases remaining between them. Germline loops: CDR1 SGDLS, CDR2 YYNGEE. Here the CDR3 reads CASSVSPGTLGNTIYF. CDR3 in DNA: TGTGCCAGCAGCGTCTCACCCGGGACACTTGGAAACACCATATATTTT.

The chain carries TRBV7-2 and TRBJ1-1; D gene unclear. This CDR3 is built from 12 residues. CDR1 SGHTA and CDR2 FQGNSA come from the germline V gene. The germline V and J ends were trimmed by 4 bases and 5 bases, with 8 bases remaining between them. This chain's CDR3 is CASSSSRTEAFF. The DNA for the CDR3 is TGTGCCAGCAGCTCGTCGCGGACTGAAGCTTTCTTT.

The chain joins TRBV6-6 to TRBJ2-7; 10 positions match TRBD2. Germline loops: CDR1 MNHNY, CDR2 SVGAGI (reference sequence). Trimming cost V 5 bases and J 2 bases; bases outside gene matches: 6. CDR3 length equals 15 residues. The CDR3 here is CASSTGAGGPYEQYF. CDR3 DNA: TGTGCCAGCAGTACTGGAGCGGGGGGGCCCTACGAGCAGTACTTC.